This is a list of T cell receptor beta chains from one sample in a study of blood T cells in healthy people across ages. TCRdb passed the 5' RACE reads through MiXCR, listing each CDR3 protein once. The sample holds about a million distinct CDR3 sequences, roughly half seen once. The sequencing sample was made of blood. All receptors come from an older woman in good health. Both conserved end residues are part of each CDR3. D genes are given only for firm matches. Where a row states a size, it is once, few, many or the class of an expanded clone; other rows omit it.

clone size	J gene	D gene	V gene	CDR3 length	CDR3 DNA	CDR3 protein
few	TRBJ2-3	-	TRBV6-2/TRBV6-3	11	TGTGCCAGCACCACTGCTGGTACGCAGTATTTT	CASTTAGTQYF
once	TRBJ1-5	-	TRBV11-2	13	TGCGCCAGCAGCTTAGAGATCCTCGGGCCCCGGCATTTT	CASSLEILGPRHF
-	TRBJ2-3	-	TRBV12-3/TRBV12-4	14	TGTGCCAGCAGTAAGACGGGATTCACAGATACGCAGTATTTT	CASSKTGFTDTQYF
few	TRBJ2-7	TRBD2	TRBV3-1	18	TGTGCCAGCAGCCAAGTGGGACTAGCGGGAGGGAGCTCCTACGAGCAGTACTTC	CASSQVGLAGGSSYEQYF
-	TRBJ2-3	-	TRBV25-1	14	TGTGCCAGCAGTGACAGGACCTACACAGATACGCAGTATTTT	CASSDRTYTDTQYF
-	TRBJ1-1	-	TRBV9	13	TGTGCCAGCAGCGTAGTTCCTAACACTGAAGCTTTCTTT	CASSVVPNTEAFF
few	TRBJ2-3	TRBD2	TRBV6-1	16	TGTGCCAGCAGTGAAGCGCAAAGAAGCGGGGGGGATACGCAGTATTTT	CASSEAQRSGGDTQYF
-	TRBJ2-4	-	TRBV7-9	15	TGTGCCAGTAGCAGGGGAATTTTAGCCAAAAACATTCAGTACTTC	CASSRGILAKNIQYF
-	TRBJ2-3	-	TRBV20-1	14	TGCAGTGCTAAAGGGGACACGTTCACAGATACGCAGTATTTT	CSAKGDTFTDTQYF
-	TRBJ1-1	-	TRBV5-1	15	TGCGCCAGCAGCGTGGGGGACTGGCGGAACACTGAAGCTTTCTTT	CASSVGDWRNTEAFF
-	TRBJ2-1	-	TRBV6-4	13	TGTGCCAGCAGTGCGGGGTACTACAATGAGCAGTTCTTC	CASSAGYYNEQFF
-	TRBJ2-7	-	TRBV3-1	17	TGTGCCAGCAGCCAAGATGGGGGAGTCCGGTTGTCGGGCGAGCAGTACTTC	CASSQDGGVRLSGEQYF
-	TRBJ2-1	TRBD2	TRBV19	12	TGTGCCAGTAGTCGGGGGGGTGGATGGCAGTTCTTC	CASSRGGGWQFF
-	TRBJ2-3	-	TRBV4-1	14	TGCGCCAGCAGCCAAGGCAAGGGCACAGATACGCAGTATTTT	CASSQGKGTDTQYF
-	TRBJ2-5	TRBD2	TRBV11-2	15	TGTGCCAGCAGCCCAAGGACTAGCGGTACAGCGACCCAGTACTTC	CASSPRTSGTATQYF
-	TRBJ2-5	TRBD1	TRBV12-3/TRBV12-4	15	TGTGCCAGCAGCACGGGACAGGCGGGGCAAGAGACCCAGTACTTC	CASSTGQAGQETQYF
-	TRBJ2-5	-	TRBV5-1	15	TGCGCCAGCAGCTTGTGGGGGAAGTTCCAAGAGACCCAGTACTTC	CASSLWGKFQETQYF
many	TRBJ2-5	TRBD2	TRBV24-1	14	TGTGCCACCTCGACGGGACTAGGGAAAGAGACCCAGTACTTC	CATSTGLGKETQYF
-	TRBJ2-7	-	TRBV2	11	TGTGCCAGCACCGCGGTCTACGAGCAGTACTTC	CASTAVYEQYF
few	TRBJ2-3	TRBD2	TRBV10-3	14	TGTGCCATCAAACTCAGCGGGACTACAGATACGCAGTATTTT	CAIKLSGTTDTQYF
-	TRBJ2-7	-	TRBV20-1	13	TGCAGTGCTAGTACCGCCGGAGGGAACGAGCAGTACTTC	CSASTAGGNEQYF
few	TRBJ2-1	TRBD2	TRBV5-1	13	TGCGCCAGCAGCGCGGGAGGGCCAAATGAGCAGTTCTTC	CASSAGGPNEQFF
few	TRBJ2-5	TRBD1	TRBV7-9	15	TGTGCCAGCAGCCTAGGGGACAGGATCTCGGAGACCCAGTACTTC	CASSLGDRISETQYF
-	TRBJ2-2	-	TRBV29-1	13	TGCAGCGTTTGGGGGCGAGACACCGGGGAGCTGTTTTTT	CSVWGRDTGELFF
-	TRBJ2-3	TRBD2	TRBV7-2	18	TGTGCCAGCAGCTTGTTTCTAGCGGGGGGGTGGGGCACAGATACGCAGTATTTT	CASSLFLAGGWGTDTQYF
-	TRBJ2-5	-	TRBV20-1	14	TGCAGTGCTAGAGAACTCCGCACTAGGTGGACCCAGTACTTC	CSARELRTRWTQYF
-	TRBJ2-7	-	TRBV20-1	14	TGCAGTGCTAGAGATGCCCACAGAGGGTACGAGCAGTACTTC	CSARDAHRGYEQYF
-	TRBJ2-4	-	TRBV7-9	15	TGTGCCAGCAGCTTAGGAGCAGGGTCCAAAAACATTCAGTACTTC	CASSLGAGSKNIQYF
-	TRBJ2-1	TRBD1	TRBV15	15	TGTGCCACCAGCCGTTCCGGGACAGGGAACAATGAGCAGTTCTTC	CATSRSGTGNNEQFF
few	TRBJ2-5	-	TRBV10-3	13	TGTGCCATCAGGGACAGAGTCCAAGAGACCCAGTACTTC	CAIRDRVQETQYF
few	TRBJ2-7	-	TRBV25-1	12	TGTGCCACCTGGGGGGCGGGCTACGAGCAGTACTTC	CATWGAGYEQYF
-	TRBJ2-7	TRBD2	TRBV28	15	TGTGCCAGCTCTCCGAGGGCGGGAGGCCGTTACGAGCAGTACTTC	CASSPRAGGRYEQYF
-	TRBJ2-7	-	TRBV27	15	TGTGCCAGCAGTCTTGGACCCGTACCCACCTACGAGCAGTACTTC	CASSLGPVPTYEQYF
-	TRBJ2-5	TRBD1	TRBV28	14	TGTGCCAGCGGGGGGACAGGGCTCAAGCAGACCCAGTACTTC	CASGGTGLKQTQYF
-	TRBJ2-7	TRBD2	TRBV6-2/TRBV6-3	14	TGTGCCAGCAGTTACGACGGACTAGCTAGCGAGCAGTACTTC	CASSYDGLASEQYF
many	TRBJ1-2	-	TRBV6-2/TRBV6-3	15	TGTGCCAGCAGTTACCCCCGGGGGCCTAACTATGGCTACACCTTC	CASSYPRGPNYGYTF
few	TRBJ1-6	-	TRBV12-3/TRBV12-4	15	TGTGCCAGCAGCAAAGCGGGCGCGGATAATTCACCCCTCCACTTT	CASSKAGADNSPLHF
once	TRBJ2-7	-	TRBV7-9	15	TGTGCCAGCAGCTTACCCACAGGGGGGGCCTACGAGCAGTACTTC	CASSLPTGGAYEQYF
-	TRBJ1-5	-	TRBV19	13	TGTGCCAGTACCGACAGGAGAAATCAGCCCCAGCATTTT	CASTDRRNQPQHF
-	TRBJ1-5	-	TRBV7-9	13	TGTGCCAGCAGCTTAGAAGGGGCAGCGCCCCAGCATTTT	CASSLEGAAPQHF
-	TRBJ1-2	-	TRBV2	16	TGTGCCAGCAGAAAGGGGGGGGGCACTTTAGGGTATGGCTACACCTTC	CASRKGGGTLGYGYTF
few	TRBJ2-3	TRBD1	TRBV7-8	14	TGTGCCAGCAGCCTGGACAGGGCCGGAGATACGCAGTATTTT	CASSLDRAGDTQYF
-	TRBJ2-1	TRBD2	TRBV12-3/TRBV12-4	14	TGTGCCAGCAGCCCTCAAGCCGGGAGGAATGAGCAGTTCTTC	CASSPQAGRNEQFF
-	TRBJ1-6	-	TRBV27	16	TGTGCCAGCAGTTTTCAGGTCGGGAGCTATAATCCACCCCTCCACTTT	CASSFQVGSYNPPLHF
few	TRBJ2-3	TRBD2	TRBV7-9	15	TGTGCCAGCAGCCCCCAGCGGGAGGGCCGATATACGCAGTATTTT	CASSPQREGRYTQYF
-	TRBJ1-2	TRBD1	TRBV20-1	14	TGCAGTGCCCCTCGGGACAGGGGGAGCTATGGCTACACCTTC	CSAPRDRGSYGYTF
-	TRBJ1-1	-	TRBV2	15	TGTGCCAGCAGTGGAGAATCGCTCTGGGACCCTGAAGCTTTCTTT	CASSGESLWDPEAFF
few	TRBJ2-1	-	TRBV29-1	12	TGCAGCGTTGATGCCATCGTCAATGAGCAGTTCTTC	CSVDAIVNEQFF
-	TRBJ2-1	-	TRBV20-1	17	TGCAGTGCTAGAGCTAGCGTTGCCAGCGGACTATACAATAAGCAGTTCTTC	CSARASVASGLYNKQFF
few	TRBJ2-3	TRBD1	TRBV9	15	TGTGCCAGCAGCAGCAGGACAGGGCCCACAGATACGCAGTATTTT	CASSSRTGPTDTQYF
-	TRBJ2-3	-	TRBV28	13	TGTGCCAGCAGATCCACAGGCATAGATACGCAGTATTTT	CASRSTGIDTQYF
once	TRBJ2-7	TRBD2	TRBV5-1	16	TGCGCCAGCAGCTTGGCAGCGGGAGTTGGTACCTACGAGCAGTACTTC	CASSLAAGVGTYEQYF
once	TRBJ2-5	-	TRBV11-2	12	TGTGCCAGCAGCACACAAGGGGAGACCCAGTACTTC	CASSTQGETQYF
once	TRBJ2-3	TRBD2	TRBV3-1	15	TGTGCCAGCAGCAGCCAGACTAGCGGCACAGATACGCAGTATTTT	CASSSQTSGTDTQYF
-	TRBJ2-6	-	TRBV14	14	TGTGCCAGCAGCCAAGCGGGGGCCTCCAACGTCCTGACTTTC	CASSQAGASNVLTF